The 6 T cell receptor beta chains below were found in one sample sequenced in a study of cytomegalovirus exposure and HLA in healthy donors. The study ran its PCR with 60 Vbeta and 13 Jbeta primers. Clones were sequenced by immunoSEQ multiplex PCR, and TCRdb holds only the in-frame ones, with some missing. The sample records about 36,000 clones, roughly three quarters being singletons. Sequenced sample: PBMCs. These receptors originate from a man younger than 45 in good health and CMV-seronegative.

The DNA for the CDR3 is TGTGCCAGCAGCTCCCAACGGGGCACTGAAGCTTTCTTT. Translating gives CASSSQRGTEAFF. This sequence joins TRBV5-8 and TRBJ1-1; no reliable D call. This CDR3 spans 13 amino acids. V lost 3 bases, J lost 4 bases, and 10 bases lay in between. Germline V gene lookup returns CDR1 SGHTS and CDR2 YDEGEE.

This clone was seen only once. The chain carries TRBV7-2 and TRBJ1-2; D possibly corresponds to TRBD1 (5 bases). V dropped 0 bases and J dropped 6 bases, with 11 bases sitting between them. This CDR3 is 14 amino acids long. CDR1 and CDR2 (germline): SGHTA, FQGNSA. This CDR3 is CASSLARGSDGYTF. Written as DNA, the CDR3 is TGTGCCAGCAGCTTAGCTAGGGGCAGCGATGGCTACACCTTC.

There are a few counts of this clone. The chain links TRBV5-6 to TRBJ1-1; a weak D match, TRBD1 (6 bases). The CDR3 runs to 11 residues. The germline gives CDR1 SGHDT, CDR2 YYEEEE. V was shortened by 4 bases and J by 8 bases, with 9 bases between the two germline ends. Here the CDR3 DNA reads TGTGCCAGCAGCGGGGGCTCGGAAGCTTTCTTT. Translating gives CASSGGSEAFF.

This chain connects TRBV5-1 to TRBJ1-4; D is possibly TRBD1 (5 bases). The CDR3 extends over 14 amino acids. Germline CDR1 is SGHRS and CDR2 is YFSETQ. The V end lost 4 bases, the J end lost 13 bases, and 20 bases lay between the germline ends. In nucleotides, the CDR3 is TGCGCCAGCAGCCCGGGGGACTACCTGGAAGGACTGTTTTTT. Amino acids: CASSPGDYLEGLFF.

The gene calls are TRBV6-5 and TRBJ1-4; the D gene is possibly TRBD1 (6 bases). The length of the CDR3 is 14 residues. Germline V gives CDR1 MNHEY, CDR2 SVGAGI. The V gene lost 6 bases and the J gene lost 0 bases, with 8 bases spanning the gap. The CDR3 sequence: CASSRQATNEKLFF. The DNA for the CDR3 is TGTGCCAGCAGCCGACAGGCAACTAATGAAAAACTGTTTTTT.

The chain uses TRBV11-1 and TRBJ2-5, with TRBD1 matching over 7 bases. Germline trimming cut 5 bases from V and 2 bases from J; bases unmatched to any gene: 8. The CDR3 loop spans 15 amino acids. CDR1 and CDR2 (germline): SGHAT, FQDESV (reference sequence). CDR3 residues: CASSHPGQRQETQYF. The CDR3 region has the DNA TGTGCCAGCAGCCACCCGGGACAGCGTCAAGAGACCCAGTACTTC.